Below, one TCR beta chain is given with its context. Its antigen is unidentified. This sample stems from a study of cytomegalovirus exposure and HLA in healthy donors. Findings and caveats of the study: For most TCR sequences rarity was the rule, although some public TCRs occurred in many donors.

There are 13 residues in the CDR3. Trimming left V 6 bases short and J 4 bases short, with 11 bases between. From germline, CDR1 is SNHLY and CDR2 FYNNEI. Using immunoSEQ multiplex PCR, the repertoire was profiled, and TCRdb retains in-frame clones only, with some absent. The table includes tens of thousands of clones, about 93% detected once. The chain is built from TRBV2 and TRBJ2-3; no reliable D call. Sequencing used PBMCs. The receptor was isolated from a man between 18 and 29 years old in good health and CMV-seronegative. The CDR3 region has the DNA TGTGCCAGCAGGGGTATCAGCGCAGATACGCAGTATTTT. As protein: CASRGISADTQYF.